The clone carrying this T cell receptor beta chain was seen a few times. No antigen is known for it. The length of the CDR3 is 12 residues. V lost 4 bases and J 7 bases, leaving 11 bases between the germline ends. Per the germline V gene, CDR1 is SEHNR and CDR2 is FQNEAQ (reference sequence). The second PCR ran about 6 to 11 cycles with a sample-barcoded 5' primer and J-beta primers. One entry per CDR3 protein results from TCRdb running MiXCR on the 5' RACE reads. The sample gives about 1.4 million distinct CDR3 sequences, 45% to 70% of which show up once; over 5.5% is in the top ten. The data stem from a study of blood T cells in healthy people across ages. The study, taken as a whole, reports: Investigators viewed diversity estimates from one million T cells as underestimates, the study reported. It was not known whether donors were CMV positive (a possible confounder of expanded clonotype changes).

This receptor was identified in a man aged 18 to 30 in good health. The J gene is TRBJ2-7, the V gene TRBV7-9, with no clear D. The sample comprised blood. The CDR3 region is CASSSEAQEQYF. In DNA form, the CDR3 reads TGTGCCAGCAGCTCGGAAGCTCAAGAGCAGTACTTC.